Listed below are T cell receptor beta chains from one sample, sequenced in a study of T cell responses to AZD1222 COVID-19 vaccine. Libraries were prepared by immunoSEQ multiplex PCR; TCRdb keeps only in-frame clonotypes and omits some of them. The sample includes 150,000 to 180,000 clones, about 87% seen only once; the top ten take less than 3.5%. The material sequenced was peripheral blood, taken on day 0 of AZD1222 vaccination. Receptors were obtained from an adult in good health. CDR3s include the opening cysteine and the closing phenylalanine or tryptophan. Fields, in order: J gene, V gene, clone size, D gene, CDR3 length, CDR3 DNA, CDR3 protein. The D gene is left open where the match is weak. Where a row states a size, it is once, few, many or the class of an expanded clone; other rows omit it.

J gene: TRBJ2-1; V gene: TRBV11-3; clone size: -; D gene: -; CDR3 length: 12; CDR3 DNA: TGTGCCAGCAGCCGCCATAGGGATGAGCAGTTCTTC; CDR3 protein: CASSRHRDEQFF
J gene: TRBJ2-5; V gene: TRBV7-2; clone size: once; D gene: -; CDR3 length: 18; CDR3 DNA: TGTGCCAGCAGCCCCCGCCCCCCGGGACGGCGGGGACAAGAGACCCAGTACTTC; CDR3 protein: CASSPRPPGRRGQETQYF
J gene: TRBJ1-3; V gene: TRBV7-9; clone size: -; D gene: -; CDR3 length: 15; CDR3 DNA: TGTGCCAGCAGCAAGGACGGAGGCTCTGGAAACACCATATATTTT; CDR3 protein: CASSKDGGSGNTIYF
J gene: TRBJ1-2; V gene: TRBV2; clone size: once; D gene: -; CDR3 length: 16; CDR3 DNA: TGTGCCAGCAGGGGCGGGGGTTTCGGCTTGGTCTATGGCTACACCTTC; CDR3 protein: CASRGGGFGLVYGYTF
J gene: TRBJ2-2; V gene: TRBV9; clone size: -; D gene: TRBD1; CDR3 length: 15; CDR3 DNA: TGTGCCAGTGGGACAGGGATTTCGAACACCGGGGAGCTGTTTTTT; CDR3 protein: CASGTGISNTGELFF
J gene: TRBJ2-7; V gene: TRBV6-5; clone size: -; D gene: -; CDR3 length: 14; CDR3 DNA: TGTGCCAGCCACCCGCGGGGCAGCTCCTACGAGCAGTACTTC; CDR3 protein: CASHPRGSSYEQYF
J gene: TRBJ2-6; V gene: TRBV6-6; clone size: once; D gene: -; CDR3 length: 16; CDR3 DNA: TGTGCCAGCAGTTACGGGCAGGCCTCTGGGGCCAACGTCCTGACTTTC; CDR3 protein: CASSYGQASGANVLTF
J gene: TRBJ2-1; V gene: TRBV6-6; clone size: -; D gene: -; CDR3 length: 12; CDR3 DNA: TGTGCCAGCAGTTACCCCTTACTGGGGGAGTTCTTC; CDR3 protein: CASSYPLLGEFF
J gene: TRBJ1-6; V gene: TRBV6-2/TRBV6-3; clone size: -; D gene: TRBD1; CDR3 length: 17; CDR3 DNA: TGTGCCAGCAGTCACAATCCCAAGGACAGGGGAAGATCACCCCTCCACTTT; CDR3 protein: CASSHNPKDRGRSPLHF
J gene: TRBJ2-2; V gene: TRBV5-1; clone size: -; D gene: -; CDR3 length: 13; CDR3 DNA: TGCGCCAGCAGCTTGGCCGAGGGCGGGGAGCTGTTTTTT; CDR3 protein: CASSLAEGGELFF
J gene: TRBJ2-3; V gene: TRBV3-1/TRBV3-2; clone size: -; D gene: -; CDR3 length: 14; CDR3 DNA: TGTGCCAGCAGCCAAGGACGGTCCACAGATACGCAGTATTTT; CDR3 protein: CASSQGRSTDTQYF
J gene: TRBJ2-7; V gene: TRBV27; clone size: -; D gene: TRBD1; CDR3 length: 15; CDR3 DNA: TGTGCCAGCAGTTTCTCCGGGACAGCCTCCTACGAGCAGTACTTC; CDR3 protein: CASSFSGTASYEQYF
J gene: TRBJ1-1; V gene: TRBV5-1; clone size: once; D gene: -; CDR3 length: 12; CDR3 DNA: TGCGCCAGCAGCCAGGTGGGCACTGAAGCTTTCTTT; CDR3 protein: CASSQVGTEAFF
J gene: TRBJ2-7; V gene: TRBV9; clone size: -; D gene: TRBD1; CDR3 length: 14; CDR3 DNA: TGTGCCAGCAGCGTAGGAGGACAGGCGGGCGAGCAGTACTTC; CDR3 protein: CASSVGGQAGEQYF
J gene: TRBJ2-5; V gene: TRBV11-3; clone size: -; D gene: TRBD2; CDR3 length: 15; CDR3 DNA: TGTGCCAGCAGCCTTCGGGGACTAGCAATAGAGACCCAGTACTTC; CDR3 protein: CASSLRGLAIETQYF
J gene: TRBJ2-7; V gene: TRBV7-9; clone size: -; D gene: -; CDR3 length: 13; CDR3 DNA: TGTGCCAGCAGCCCTGAGCAAGCCTACGAGCAGTACTTC; CDR3 protein: CASSPEQAYEQYF
J gene: TRBJ2-2; V gene: TRBV5-4; clone size: -; D gene: -; CDR3 length: 12; CDR3 DNA: TGTGCCAGCAGCAAGAACACCGGGGAGCTGTTTTTT; CDR3 protein: CASSKNTGELFF
J gene: TRBJ1-2; V gene: TRBV18; clone size: -; D gene: TRBD1; CDR3 length: 17; CDR3 DNA: TGTGCCAGCTCACCACGTCTGACAGGGCGCGGGGACTATGGCTACACCTTC; CDR3 protein: CASSPRLTGRGDYGYTF
J gene: TRBJ2-7; V gene: TRBV3-1/TRBV3-2; clone size: -; D gene: -; CDR3 length: 13; CDR3 DNA: TGTGCCAGCAGCCACCGCGGTTCCAACGAGCAGTACTTC; CDR3 protein: CASSHRGSNEQYF
J gene: TRBJ1-4; V gene: TRBV28; clone size: -; D gene: -; CDR3 length: 15; CDR3 DNA: TGTGCCAGCAGCACAGGCTCTGCAACTAATGAAAAACTGTTTTTT; CDR3 protein: CASSTGSATNEKLFF
J gene: TRBJ1-4; V gene: TRBV4-1; clone size: -; D gene: -; CDR3 length: 15; CDR3 DNA: TGCGCCAGCAGCGGGCAGGGTTACCCGAATGAAAAACTGTTTTTT; CDR3 protein: CASSGQGYPNEKLFF
J gene: TRBJ1-1; V gene: TRBV19; clone size: -; D gene: -; CDR3 length: 16; CDR3 DNA: TGTGCCAGTAGTATCGACTCGGGACAAGTGAACACTGAAGCTTTCTTT; CDR3 protein: CASSIDSGQVNTEAFF
J gene: TRBJ2-2; V gene: TRBV18; clone size: few; D gene: -; CDR3 length: 16; CDR3 DNA: TGTGCCAGCTCACCACCGCAGCGGACGAACACCGGGGAGCTGTTTTTT; CDR3 protein: CASSPPQRTNTGELFF
J gene: TRBJ1-1; V gene: TRBV5-1; clone size: once; D gene: -; CDR3 length: 17; CDR3 DNA: TGCGCCAGCAGCTTGGCAGTGACAAAGGGAATGAACACTGAAGCTTTCTTT; CDR3 protein: CASSLAVTKGMNTEAFF